A single sample is the source of the 14 T cell receptor beta chains below, sequenced in a study of CD8+ T cells in alopecia areata (dated by TCRdb to 2016 to 2019). Library prep was done by the immunoSEQ multiplex PCR assay. RNA was extracted from all samples and reverse transcribed into cDNA, which served as template for TCR sequencing. As stored in TCRdb, this immuneACCESS dataset retains in-frame rearrangements with V and J assigned. A fraction of the clones does not appear; measured against another copy, unresolved V genes explain less than half of the discrepancy, and the remainder lacks a known reason. This sample has approximately 180,000 clones in its table, and approximately 65% of those were observed once. About an eighth of the sample rests with the top ten. According to the study, the label for this sample's time point signals: baseline before oral tofacitinib. Material: CD8+ T cells sorted from blood, obtained at week 0. The receptor set was obtained from a human donor with alopecia areata.

The chain has TRBV7-9 and TRBJ2-5; D not certain. The last part of the DNA fits TRBJ2-7 better; the J call may be wrong. The CDR3 sequence is 11 residues long. CDR1 SEHNR and CDR2 FQNEAQ come from the germline V gene (reference sequence). The CDR3 sequence is CASSLTYEQYF. The CDR3 coding sequence is TGTGCCAGCAGTCTAACCTACGAGCAGTACTTC.

The chain is built from TRBV5-4 and TRBJ2-2, with unresolved D. The germline V gene has CDR1 SGHNT and CDR2 YYREEE (reference sequence). CDR3 length equals 14 residues. V dropped 1 base and J dropped 6 bases, with 10 bases sitting between them. CDR3 in amino acids: CASSLSGLPGELFF. CDR3 coding DNA: TGTGCCAGCAGCTTGTCTGGTCTTCCCGGGGAGCTGTTTTTT. Looking up the rest from reference TRBV5-4 and TRBJ2-2 gives the full variable domain: ETGVTQSPTHLIKTRGQQVTLRCSSQSGHNTVSWYQQALGQGPQFIFQYYREEENGRGNFPPRFSGLQFPNYSSELNVNALELDDSALYLCASSLSGLPGELFFGEGSRLTVL.

The chain joins TRBV5-1 to TRBJ2-2; 10 bases are a match to TRBD1. The CDR3 extends over 14 amino acids. The germline V gene has CDR1 SGHRS and CDR2 YFSETQ. The V and J ends lost 4 bases and 3 bases, in that order; junction bases with no gene match: 0. The CDR3 DNA reads TGCGCCAGCAGCGGGACAGGGGACACCGGGGAGCTGTTTTTT. It is translated as CASSGTGDTGELFF.

The rearrangement uses TRBV29-1 and TRBJ2-2; D possibly uses TRBD1 or TRBD2 (7 bases each). V lost 1 base, J lost 6 bases, and 15 bases lay in between. The germline gives CDR1 SQVTM, CDR2 ANQGSEA. The CDR3 is made up of 15 amino acids. CDR3 nucleotide sequence: TGCAGCGTTGAAGTTCAACAGGGGAGGGCCGGGGAGCTGTTTTTT. Its translation is CSVEVQQGRAGELFF.

This chain connects TRBV4-1 to TRBJ2-5, with TRBD1 matching 10 bases. V lost 0 bases to trimming and J lost 5 bases; unmatched junction nucleotides: 12. The CDR3 sequence is 18 residues long. Germline CDR1 is MGHRA and CDR2 is YSYEKL. The CDR3 here is CASSQDPPGTGVEETQYF. CDR3 nucleotide sequence: TGCGCCAGCAGCCAAGATCCGCCCGGGACAGGGGTTGAGGAGACCCAGTACTTC.

This clone was picked up a small number of times. V is TRBV29-1 and J is TRBJ2-4; D not certain. This CDR3 is built from 13 residues. Germline loops: CDR1 SQVTM, CDR2 ANQGSEA. Trimming took off 4 bases at V and 0 bases at J, with 7 bases between the two ends. The DNA for the CDR3 is TGCAGCGTTGTAGGGCTAGCCAAAAACATTCAGTACTTC. Protein product: CSVVGLAKNIQYF. The whole variable domain, remainder taken from reference TRBV29-1 and TRBJ2-4, is SAVISQKPSRDICQRGTSLTIQCQVDSQVTMMFWYRQQPGQSLTLIATANQGSEATYESGFVIDKFPISRPNLTFSTLTVSNMSPEDSSIYLCSVVGLAKNIQYFGAGTRLSVL.

The rearrangement uses TRBV27 and TRBJ2-1, with D perhaps TRBD2 (6 bases). Germline V gives CDR1 MNHEY, CDR2 SMNVEV (reference sequence). V lost 4 bases, J lost 6 bases, and 19 bases lay in between. The CDR3 is 16 residues long. CDR3 sequence reads: CASSYQRVLVTNEQFF. The CDR3 bases are TGTGCCAGCAGTTACCAGCGGGTCTTGGTTACCAATGAGCAGTTCTTC.

This chain joins TRBV9 and TRBJ1-2, with D uncertain. Looked up from germline, CDR1 is SGDLS and CDR2 is YYNGEE. The CDR3 extends over 12 amino acids. V was shortened by 1 base and J by 5 bases, with 6 bases between the two germline ends. This CDR3 reads CASSVTSYGYTF. CDR3 sequence (DNA): TGTGCCAGCAGCGTAACCAGTTATGGCTACACCTTC.

The rearrangement uses TRBV30 and TRBJ2-7, with 8 bases that match TRBD1. The CDR3 is made up of 16 amino acids. Germline values: CDR1 GTSNPN, CDR2 SVGIG (reference sequence). V was clipped by 2 bases and J by 4 bases; unmatched bases: 13. The CDR3 nucleotides are TGTGCCTGGAGTTTGATTTGGACAGGGAAAAAATACGAGCAGTACTTC. Translated: CAWSLIWTGKKYEQYF.

The chain links TRBV9 to TRBJ1-2; TRBD1 is a possible D gene (5 bases). Germline CDR1 reads SGDLS; CDR2 reads YYNGEE. Trimming took off 0 bases at V and 4 bases at J, with 16 bases between the two ends. The CDR3 is 16 residues long. In nucleotides, the CDR3 is TGTGCCAGCAGCGTAGATACGCAGGGTCTGCCCTATGGCTACACCTTC. This translates into CASSVDTQGLPYGYTF.

The gene calls are TRBV27 and TRBJ2-1, with 9 bases lining up with TRBD1. Trimming cost V 0 bases and J 6 bases; bases outside gene matches: 3. Germline CDR1 is MNHEY and CDR2 is SMNVEV (reference sequence). This CDR3 has 15 amino acids. The CDR3 nucleotides read TGTGCCAGCAGTTTATCAAACAGGGGGCGCAATGAGCAGTTCTTC. Its translation: CASSLSNRGRNEQFF.

This rearrangement joins TRBV30 to TRBJ2-7, with 7 bases lining up with TRBD2. The CDR3 length is 13 residues. The V gene end was trimmed by 3 bases and the J gene end by 3 bases; junction bases not matched to a gene: 5. The V gene's germline CDR1 is GTSNPN and CDR2 SVGIG (reference sequence). The CDR3 sequence is CAWSGGLYYEQYF. In nucleotides, the CDR3 is TGTGCCTGGAGCGGGGGACTATACTACGAGCAGTACTTC.

The V and J genes are TRBV30 and TRBJ1-2; the D gene is possibly TRBD1 (5 bases). The CDR3 totals 13 residues. V shed 1 base and J shed 4 bases, with 10 bases lying between them. CDR1 GTSNPN and CDR2 SVGIG come from the germline V gene (reference sequence). CDR3 in amino acids: CAWSGVGAYGYTF. The CDR3 coding sequence is TGTGCCTGGAGTGGAGTAGGGGCCTATGGCTACACCTTC.

The rearrangement uses TRBV19 and TRBJ2-1; 7 positions agree with TRBD2. The CDR3 is 17 amino acids. Trimming removed 0 bases from V and 1 base from J; junction bases left unmatched: 6. The germline V gene encodes CDR1 LNHDA and CDR2 SQIVND (reference sequence). This CDR3 is CASSIEWERGSYNEQFF. The CDR3 bases are TGTGCCAGTAGTATAGAATGGGAGCGGGGTTCCTACAATGAGCAGTTCTTC.